This T cell receptor (beta chain) appears in the sequencing data of a study of somatic mutations in cytotoxic T cells in rheumatoid arthritis. Study details: Flow sorting yielded some V beta antibody-stained T-cell populations at nearly 100% purity, among them V beta1+ cells sequenced for TCRB.

Whole-study results and caveats: Slight underrepresentation of TRBV07 in rheumatoid arthritis patients was not adjusted for multiple comparisons. Antigenic targets recognized by the expanded CD8+ clones remained undetermined.

Only in-frame clones appear in the TCRdb table, and some are missing; sequencing was by immunoSEQ multiplex PCR. The sample has fewer than 20,000 clones; 65% to 75% are singletons. The count of this clone is one. Its antigen is undetermined. V lost 7 bases and J 5 bases, leaving 12 bases between the germline ends. CDR1 SGHAT and CDR2 FQNNGV come from the germline V gene. The CDR3 is 12 residues long. Blood donors of median age around 60 years (range roughly 20-70), about 54% of them female, formed the healthy controls. The V gene is TRBV11-2, the J gene TRBJ2-7; no definite D call. The sample taken for sequencing was CD8+ T cells sorted from blood. This clonotype was obtained from a man aged 60 to 75 in good health. In nucleotides, the CDR3 is TGTGCCAGCACCTACGGTGGGCACGAGCAGTACTTC. It is translated as CASTYGGHEQYF.